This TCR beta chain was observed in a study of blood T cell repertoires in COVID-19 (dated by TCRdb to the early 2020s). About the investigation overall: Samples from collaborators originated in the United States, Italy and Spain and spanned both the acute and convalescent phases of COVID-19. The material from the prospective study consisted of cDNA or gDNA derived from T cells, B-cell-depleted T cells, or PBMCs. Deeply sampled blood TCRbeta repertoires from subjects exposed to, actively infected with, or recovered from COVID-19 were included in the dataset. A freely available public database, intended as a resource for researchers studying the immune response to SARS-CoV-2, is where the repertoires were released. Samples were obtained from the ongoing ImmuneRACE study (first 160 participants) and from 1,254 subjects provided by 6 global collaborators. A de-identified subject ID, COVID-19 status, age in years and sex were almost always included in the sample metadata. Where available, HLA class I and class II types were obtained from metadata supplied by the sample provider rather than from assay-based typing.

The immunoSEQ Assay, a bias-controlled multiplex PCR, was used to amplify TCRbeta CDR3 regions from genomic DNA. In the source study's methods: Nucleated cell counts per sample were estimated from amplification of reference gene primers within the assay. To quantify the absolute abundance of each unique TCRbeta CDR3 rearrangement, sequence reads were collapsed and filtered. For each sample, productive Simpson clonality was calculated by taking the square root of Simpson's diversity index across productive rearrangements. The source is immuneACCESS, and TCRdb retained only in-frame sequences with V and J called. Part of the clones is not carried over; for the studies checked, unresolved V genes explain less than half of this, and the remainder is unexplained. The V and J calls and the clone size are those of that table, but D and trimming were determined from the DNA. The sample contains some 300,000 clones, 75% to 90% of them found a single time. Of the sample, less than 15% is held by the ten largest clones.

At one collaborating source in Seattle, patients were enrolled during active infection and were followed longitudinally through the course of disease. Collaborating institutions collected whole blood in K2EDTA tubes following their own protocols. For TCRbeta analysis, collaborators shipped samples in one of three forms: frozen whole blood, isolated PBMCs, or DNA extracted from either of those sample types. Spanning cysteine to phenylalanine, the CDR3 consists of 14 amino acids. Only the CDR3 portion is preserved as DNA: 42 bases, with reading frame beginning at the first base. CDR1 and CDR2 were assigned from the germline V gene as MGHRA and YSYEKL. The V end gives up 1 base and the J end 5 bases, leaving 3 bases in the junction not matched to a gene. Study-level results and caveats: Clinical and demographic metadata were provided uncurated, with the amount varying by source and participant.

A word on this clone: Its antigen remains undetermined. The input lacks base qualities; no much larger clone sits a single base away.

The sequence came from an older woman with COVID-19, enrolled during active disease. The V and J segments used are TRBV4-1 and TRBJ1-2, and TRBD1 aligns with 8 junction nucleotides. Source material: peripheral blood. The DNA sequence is TGCGCCAGCAGCCAAGCCCGGGACAGGTATGGCTACACCTTC. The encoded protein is CASSQARDRYGYTF.